The rows below give T cell receptor beta chains drawn from one sample of a study of T cells in Graves' hyperthyroidism and ophthalmopathy. TCRdb reprocessed the multiplex PCR reads via MiXCR and lists one record per CDR3 protein. The repertoire has 480,000 or so distinct CDR3 sequences, over 35% of them found once; the top ten carry about two fifths. Specimen: peripheral blood or thyroid tissue (not recorded which). These receptors were taken from an adult woman with Graves' disease, either hyperthyroidism or ophthalmopathy (not recorded which). The CDR3 runs from the conserved cysteine through the conserved F or W. Fields, in order: clone size, J gene, D gene, V gene, CDR3 DNA, CDR3 protein. The D gene is left open where the match is weak. Clone size is given for some rows only: seen once, a few or many times, or a class if the clone is expanded.

clone_size: once
j_call: TRBJ1-6
d_call: NA
v_call: TRBV11-2
cdr3_nt: TGTGCCAGCAGCATACAGGGAATGAGGAATTCACCCCTCCACTTT
cdr3_aa: CASSIQGMRNSPLHF

clone_size: NA
j_call: TRBJ1-2
d_call: NA
v_call: TRBV5-4
cdr3_nt: TGTGCCAGCAGCTTGGACGGAGCAGCCAACTATGGCTACACCTTC
cdr3_aa: CASSLDGAANYGYTF

clone_size: NA
j_call: TRBJ2-5
d_call: NA
v_call: TRBV20-1
cdr3_nt: TGCAGTGCTCTAAGCTTCGAGACCCAGTACTTC
cdr3_aa: CSALSFETQYF

clone_size: many
j_call: TRBJ1-1
d_call: TRBD1
v_call: TRBV5-1
cdr3_nt: TGCGCCAGCAGTAGACAGGGGACGGCTGAAGCTTTCTTT
cdr3_aa: CASSRQGTAEAFF

clone_size: NA
j_call: TRBJ2-3
d_call: TRBD2
v_call: TRBV7-3
cdr3_nt: TGTGCCAGCAGCTTAGTTAGCGGGCAAGATACGCAGTATTTT
cdr3_aa: CASSLVSGQDTQYF

clone_size: NA
j_call: TRBJ2-7
d_call: TRBD2
v_call: TRBV29-1
cdr3_nt: TGCAGCGCCACCGGGACTAGCGGGATGCAGCAGTACTTC
cdr3_aa: CSATGTSGMQQYF

clone_size: NA
j_call: TRBJ2-7
d_call: NA
v_call: TRBV14
cdr3_nt: TGTGCCAGCAGCCAAGTAGGAAAGGGTTGGCAGTACTTC
cdr3_aa: CASSQVGKGWQYF

clone_size: NA
j_call: TRBJ2-7
d_call: NA
v_call: TRBV7-8
cdr3_nt: TGTGCCAGCAGCTTAGAACAGATCTCCTACGAGCAGTACTTC
cdr3_aa: CASSLEQISYEQYF

clone_size: NA
j_call: TRBJ1-4
d_call: TRBD1
v_call: TRBV10-3
cdr3_nt: TGTGCCATCAGCCGAATCCAAGGACAGGATGCAACTAATGAAAAACTGTTTTTT
cdr3_aa: CAISRIQGQDATNEKLFF

clone_size: few
j_call: TRBJ1-6
d_call: NA
v_call: TRBV6-4
cdr3_nt: TGTGCCAGCAGTGAAGGGGAAAATTCACCCCTCCACTTT
cdr3_aa: CASSEGENSPLHF

clone_size: many
j_call: TRBJ1-4
d_call: NA
v_call: TRBV19
cdr3_nt: TGTGCCAGTAGTATCGTGGAAGGGCTCGTGGGCGGAAAACTGTTTTTT
cdr3_aa: CASSIVEGLVGGKLFF

clone_size: NA
j_call: TRBJ2-3
d_call: TRBD1
v_call: TRBV20-1
cdr3_nt: TGCAGTGCCCTCCGGGACAGGGGGCGAACAGATACGCAGTATTTT
cdr3_aa: CSALRDRGRTDTQYF

clone_size: many
j_call: TRBJ1-3
d_call: NA
v_call: TRBV7-2
cdr3_nt: TGTGCCAGCAGCGTCCAACAGGCACTCTCTGGAAACACCATATATTTT
cdr3_aa: CASSVQQALSGNTIYF

clone_size: NA
j_call: TRBJ1-2
d_call: TRBD1
v_call: TRBV29-1
cdr3_nt: TGCAGCGTTGCGGGGACAGGGGACGGCTACACCTTC
cdr3_aa: CSVAGTGDGYTF

clone_size: once
j_call: TRBJ1-4
d_call: NA
v_call: TRBV30
cdr3_nt: TGTGCCTGGAGTGTAGAACCAAGTAATGAAAAACTGTTTTTT
cdr3_aa: CAWSVEPSNEKLFF

clone_size: many
j_call: TRBJ2-7
d_call: NA
v_call: TRBV20-1
cdr3_nt: TGCAGTGCAAAGCCCGGAAGCTCCTACGAGCAGTACTTC
cdr3_aa: CSAKPGSSYEQYF

clone_size: many
j_call: TRBJ2-5
d_call: NA
v_call: TRBV10-3
cdr3_nt: TGTGCCATCAGTGAGTCATCGGTCTCCCTCGGAGAGACCCAGTACTTC
cdr3_aa: CAISESSVSLGETQYF